A single count supports the clone carrying this T cell receptor (beta chain). Researchers took RNA transcripts and amplified TCR beta CDR3 regions from them. RT-PCR in the first round used HTBI primers; a second-round multiplex PCR followed. TCRdb processed the multiplex PCR reads anew with MiXCR; each CDR3 protein has one entry. The table lists some 1.1 million distinct CDR3 sequences, 35% to 40% of them singletons. This sample is drawn from a study of Graves' ophthalmopathy and Graves' hyperthyroidism. The CDR3 spans 15 residues. Germline V gene lookup returns CDR1 SGHRS and CDR2 YFSETQ. V lost 5 bases to trimming and J lost 0 bases; unmatched junction nucleotides: 8.

Material: peripheral blood or thyroid tissue (not recorded which). V is TRBV5-1 and J is TRBJ2-7; TRBD1 agrees at 7 bases. The receptor was derived from an adult man with Graves' hyperthyroidism. In DNA, the CDR3 is TGCGCCAGCAGTCGGAGCAGGGGGTTCTCCTACGAGCAGTACTTC. This translates into CASSRSRGFSYEQYF.